The 32 T cell receptor beta chains listed next were all sequenced from one sample in a study of blood T cell repertoires in COVID-19. The method was immunoSEQ multiplex PCR; TCRdb's version includes in-frame clones alone and lacks a portion of them. The table records hundreds of thousands of clones, about 90% of them present only once. The sequenced material came from PBMCs or T cells enriched from blood (not recorded which). The source is a young woman with acute COVID-19.

This clone showed up just a few times. The chain links TRBV10-3 to TRBJ2-5; the match to TRBD2 covers 10 bases. V lost 0 bases, J lost 1 base, and 5 bases stayed unmatched. This CDR3 is built from 17 residues. The germline gives CDR1 ENHRY, CDR2 SYGVKD. The CDR3 region is CAISESHSGRTQETQYF. The CDR3 DNA reads TGTGCCATCAGTGAGTCGCATAGCGGGAGGACCCAAGAGACCCAGTACTTC.

This clone was counted only a few times. This rearrangement joins TRBV6-5 to TRBJ2-7; 7 nucleotides match TRBD2. The CDR3 length is 13 residues. Germline V gene data show CDR1 as MNHEY and CDR2 as SVGAGI. V gave up 8 bases and J gave up 3 bases; unmatched junction bases: 7. CDR3 loop: CASCLADLYEQYF. In DNA form, the CDR3 reads TGTGCCAGCTGCCTAGCGGACCTCTACGAGCAGTACTTC.

The J gene is TRBJ1-6, the V gene TRBV28; the D is unclear. Germline-derived CDR1 and CDR2 are MDHEN and SYDVKM. The germline V and J ends were trimmed by 3 bases and 1 base, with 13 bases remaining between them. There are 17 residues in the CDR3. DNA of the CDR3: TGTGCCAGCAGTTTCAGTCCTAGGCGATCCTATAATTCACCCCTCCACTTT. It specifies CASSFSPRRSYNSPLHF.

The V call is TRBV7-2, the J call TRBJ2-7; 8 bases align to TRBD2. The CDR3 loop spans 16 amino acids. V gave up 0 bases and J gave up 3 bases; unmatched junction bases: 7. Per the germline V gene, CDR1 is SGHTA and CDR2 is FQGNSA. The CDR3 nucleotides are TGTGCCAGCAGCTTAGCGCATCTTAGCGGGAACTACGAGCAGTACTTC. Protein product: CASSLAHLSGNYEQYF.

The V call is TRBV5-1, the J call TRBJ2-7; tentatively, D is TRBD1 (6 bases). CDR1 is SGHRS, CDR2 YFSETQ, per germline. V was shortened by 2 bases and J by 3 bases, with 12 bases between the two germline ends. This CDR3 is 14 amino acids long. CDR3 region: CASSLATGFYEQYF. The CDR3 nucleotides are TGCGCCAGCAGCTTAGCAACAGGGTTCTACGAGCAGTACTTC.

The rearrangement joins TRBV7-4 to TRBJ2-7; TRBD2 might be the D (5 bases). V was cut by 6 bases and J by 4 bases, with 19 bases left in between. The CDR3 spans 15 residues. Germline V gene lookup returns CDR1 SGHVT and CDR2 SQSDAQ. The CDR3 is CASREDSSLLYEQYF. The DNA for the CDR3 is TGTGCCAGCAGAGAGGACTCCTCGCTCCTATACGAGCAGTACTTC.

This clone was seen only a few times. This chain joins TRBV6-2 or TRBV6-3 and TRBJ1-5, with TRBD1 matching 8 bases. After removal of 6 bases from V and 3 bases from J, the junction contained 10 bases not matched to a gene. Germline loops: CDR1 MNHEY, CDR2 SVGEGT. The length of the CDR3 is 16 residues. The CDR3, as DNA: TGTGCCAGCAGCTTCTCAACAGGGGGACACAATCAGCCCCAGCATTTT. This translates into CASSFSTGGHNQPQHF.

The V and J genes are TRBV27 and TRBJ1-1, with a weak D call TRBD1 (5 bases). Germline assignment: CDR1 MNHEY and CDR2 SMNVEV (reference sequence). The CDR3 spans 14 residues. Trimming shortened V by 6 bases and J by 1 base, and 12 bases separated the two germline ends. CDR3 sequence reads: CASSSGLGNTEAFF. CDR3 DNA sequence: TGTGCCAGCAGCTCGGGACTAGGGAACACTGAAGCTTTCTTT.

The V call is TRBV5-1, the J call TRBJ2-2, with D possibly TRBD1 on 6 matching bases. V lost 5 bases to trimming and J lost 1 base, with 12 bases between them. CDR1 and CDR2 (germline): SGHRS, YFSETQ. This CDR3 is built from 15 residues. In DNA, the CDR3 is TGCGCCAGCAGTTTCGCGGACAGGAACACCGGGGAGCTGTTTTTT. It translates to CASSFADRNTGELFF.

CDR3 sequence (DNA): TGTGCCAGCAGTGTAATGGCTAGCTCTGGAAACACCATATATTTT. Translating gives CASSVMASSGNTIYF. The chain couples TRBV7-3 to TRBJ1-3; D gene ambiguous. The CDR3 covers 15 residues. CDR1 is SGHTA and CDR2 is FQGTGA in the germline V gene. V was pared by 6 bases and J by 0 bases, with 12 bases between.

The rearrangement joins TRBV10-3 to TRBJ2-4, with D tentatively TRBD1 (5 bases). V was shortened by 0 bases and J by 7 bases, with 10 bases between the two germline ends. CDR1 is ENHRY, CDR2 SYGVKD, per germline. The CDR3 length is 14 residues. CDR3 in DNA: TGTGCCATCAGTGAGTCGTCAGGGTCGAACATTCAGTACTTC. Its protein product is CAISESSGSNIQYF.

This clone was seen a single time. The CDR3 DNA is TGTGCCAGCCTTAGCGGAGATGGGCCCTACGAGCAGTACTTC. Translating it yields CASLSGDGPYEQYF. The chain uses TRBV6-6 and TRBJ2-7; possible D gene TRBD2, 6 bases. This CDR3 is 14 amino acids long. V dropped 8 bases and J dropped 2 bases, with 16 bases sitting between them. Germline values: CDR1 MNHNY, CDR2 SVGAGI (reference sequence).

Of note for this clone: At one boundary the junction diverges from the germline segment, which might be a read error. The rearrangement joins TRBV6-5 to TRBJ2-7; TRBD1 matches at 9 bases. This CDR3 has 11 amino acids. Germline CDR1 MNHEY, CDR2 SVGAGI. The CDR3 here is CASSSGDREVF. The CDR3 bases are TGTGCCAGCAGTTCCGGGGACAGGGAAGTCTTC.

The rearrangement uses TRBV18 and TRBJ1-6; 12 bases line up with TRBD1. The CDR3 extends over 16 amino acids. CDR1 KGHSH and CDR2 LQKENI come from the germline V gene. Trimming took 3 bases from V and 10 from J; bases not matched to a gene: 7. The CDR3, as DNA: TGTGCCAGCTCACCGGGGACAGGGGGCGACGGATCACCCCTCCACTTT. Encoded protein: CASSPGTGGDGSPLHF.

The rearrangement joins TRBV12-5 to TRBJ1-5, with TRBD1 matching over 8 bases. This CDR3 comprises 17 residues. CDR1 is LGHNT, CDR2 FRNRAP, per germline. Trimming removed 3 bases from V and 0 bases from J; junction bases left unmatched: 7. The CDR3 protein is CASGLFRTGYSNQPQHF. CDR3 sequence (DNA): TGTGCTAGTGGTTTATTCCGGACAGGGTATAGCAATCAGCCCCAGCATTTT.

As for this clone: The junction and the germline gene differ at one end; a read error may be behind it. CDR3 protein: CASSTGGYTSGGF. The DNA of the CDR3 is TGTGCCAGCAGTACAGGGGGCTACACTAGCGGGGGCTTC. The chain couples TRBV28 to TRBJ2-7, with 11 bases that match TRBD2. The CDR3 is 13 residues long. CDR1 is MDHEN and CDR2 is SYDVKM in the germline V gene.

The chain joins TRBV9 to TRBJ2-1, with D maybe TRBD2 (6 bases). This CDR3 has 16 amino acids. The V gene lost 0 bases and the J gene lost 5 bases, with 15 bases spanning the gap. Germline CDR1 reads SGDLS; CDR2 reads YYNGEE. This CDR3 is CASSVGGTTRNNEQFF. As DNA, the CDR3 is TGTGCCAGCAGCGTAGGCGGGACCACAAGGAACAATGAGCAGTTCTTC.

As DNA, the CDR3 is TGTGCCAGCAGCTTAGGGGGAGGGCCCCACAATGAGCAGTTCTTC. Translating gives CASSLGGGPHNEQFF. V and J are TRBV7-3 and TRBJ2-1; 7 nucleotides agree with TRBD2. Germline V gives CDR1 SGHTA, CDR2 FQGTGA. The CDR3 totals 15 residues. V trimming: 2 bases; J trimming: 5 bases; junction bases outside the gene matches: 6.

The gene calls are TRBV6-5 and TRBJ1-1, with D possibly matching TRBD1 (6 bases). V lost 6 bases, J lost 3 bases, and 17 bases lay in between. Germline V CDR1 and CDR2: MNHEY, SVGAGI. The CDR3 consists of 15 residues. The CDR3 coding sequence is TGTGCCAGCAGCCCCGGAAGGGGGGGGGACACTGAAGCTTTCTTT. It encodes CASSPGRGGDTEAFF.

The rearrangement uses TRBV5-8 and TRBJ2-5, with 13 bases fitting TRBD2. The CDR3 is made up of 15 amino acids. Germline-derived CDR1 and CDR2 are SGHTS and YDEGEE. V was pared by 4 bases and J by 5 bases, with 5 bases of the junction left unmatched. The CDR3 reads CASSLGLAGVETQYF. The CDR3 coding sequence is TGTGCCAGCAGCCTTGGACTAGCGGGAGTGGAGACCCAGTACTTC.

The chain combines TRBV4-2 with TRBJ2-7; maybe TRBD1 (6 bases). Trimming removed 1 base from V and 3 bases from J, with 10 bases in between. The CDR3 covers 14 residues. Germline V gene sequence: CDR1 LGHNA, CDR2 YNFKEQ. The CDR3 nucleotides are TGTGCCAGCAGCCAAGGGACAGCTGACTACGAGCAGTACTTC. Translating it yields CASSQGTADYEQYF.

J is TRBJ1-3 and V is TRBV18; D may be TRBD1 (6 bases). Trimming cost V 2 bases and J 0 bases, with 17 bases left between them. This CDR3 is built from 18 residues. Looked up from germline, CDR1 is KGHSH and CDR2 is LQKENI. The CDR3 DNA sequence: TGTGCCAGCTCACCATACCTTGGGACATCGGACTCTGGAAACACCATATATTTT. Residues: CASSPYLGTSDSGNTIYF.

The genes are TRBV6-5 and TRBJ1-5, with 7 bases matching TRBD1. There are 13 residues in the CDR3. The V gene's germline CDR1 is MNHEY and CDR2 SVGAGI. Losses at the gene ends were 4 bases for V and 8 bases for J; bases not matched to a gene: 5. DNA for the CDR3: TGTGCCAGCAGTTCCTGGACAGGCGAGCCCCAGCATTTT. It is translated as CASSSWTGEPQHF.

Here the CDR3 DNA reads TGTGCCAGCAGTTTCCAGGTGAACACTGAAGCTTTCTTT. This translates into CASSFQVNTEAFF. The rearrangement uses TRBV12-3 or TRBV12-4 and TRBJ1-1; D is unresolved. The CDR3 covers 13 residues. The V end was cut by 3 bases, the J end by 0 bases, with 5 bases between.

This chain links TRBV6-5 with TRBJ1-2; 7 bases fit TRBD1. There are 15 residues in the CDR3. J was trimmed by 0 bases and V by 6 bases; bases with no gene match: 7. Germline V gives CDR1 MNHEY, CDR2 SVGAGI. CDR3 region: CASRKDRLANYGYTF. CDR3 bases: TGTGCCAGCAGGAAGGACAGGTTAGCTAACTATGGCTACACCTTC.

This clone was detected only once. The gene calls are TRBV19 and TRBJ2-3; 8 bases are a match to TRBD2. Trimming cost V 3 bases and J 4 bases; bases outside gene matches: 6. The germline V gene encodes CDR1 LNHDA and CDR2 SQIVND (reference sequence). The CDR3 has 15 residues. The CDR3 DNA is TGTGCCAGTAGTATGAGGCGGGAGGTCGCAGATACGCAGTATTTT. Translation: CASSMRREVADTQYF. Based on the CDR3 plus reference TRBV19 and TRBJ2-3, the full variable domain is DGGITQSPKYLFRKEGQNVTLSCEQNLNHDAMYWYRQDPGQGLRLIYYSQIVNDFQKGDIAEGYSVSREKKESFPLTVTSAQKNPTAFYLCASSMRREVADTQYFGPGTRLTVL.

This clone is a singleton in its sample. This rearrangement joins TRBV4-2 to TRBJ2-7; no definite D call. Trimming shortened V by 3 bases and J by 3 bases, and 12 bases separated the two germline ends. Germline lookup yields CDR1 LGHNA and CDR2 YNFKEQ. This CDR3 region has 14 residues. This CDR3 reads CASSHMNPGYEQYF. In nucleotides, the CDR3 is TGTGCCAGCAGCCATATGAACCCGGGCTACGAGCAGTACTTC.

V is TRBV19 and J is TRBJ1-5; 10 bases fit TRBD1. Germline V gene lookup returns CDR1 LNHDA and CDR2 SQIVND (reference sequence). This CDR3 region has 15 residues. With V trimmed by 10 bases and J by 4 bases, 10 bases remained unmatched. CDR3 nucleotide sequence: TGTGCCACCTCCGCCGGGACAGGGGCGAATCAGCCCCAGCATTTT. This gives the protein CATSAGTGANQPQHF. The complete variable domain, with remaining parts taken from reference TRBV19 and TRBJ1-5, reads DGGITQSPKYLFRKEGQNVTLSCEQNLNHDAMYWYRQDPGQGLRLIYYSQIVNDFQKGDIAEGYSVSREKKESFPLTVTSAQKNPTAFYLCATSAGTGANQPQHFGDGTRLSIL.

The table lists this clone with a count of one. The chain employs TRBV5-4 and TRBJ2-7; D is ambiguous. Germline CDR1 is SGHNT and CDR2 is YYREEE (reference sequence). Trimming took off 0 bases at V and 0 bases at J, with 7 bases between the two ends. CDR3 size: 14 residues. The CDR3 DNA reads as TGTGCCAGCAGCTTGGTTTTTATCTCCTACGAGCAGTACTTC. Its translation is CASSLVFISYEQYF. Variable domain in full (rest from reference TRBV5-4 and TRBJ2-7): ETGVTQSPTHLIKTRGQQVTLRCSSQSGHNTVSWYQQALGQGPQFIFQYYREEENGRGNFPPRFSGLQFPNYSSELNVNALELDDSALYLCASSLVFISYEQYFGPGTRLTVT.

This sequence joins TRBV4-1 and TRBJ2-1; D gene unclear. The CDR3 length is 17 residues. Looked up from germline, CDR1 is MGHRA and CDR2 is YSYEKL. Trimming pared 0 bases from V and 3 bases from J, leaving 15 bases between. The CDR3 DNA follows: TGCGCCAGCAGCCAAGATACGCAAAGCGTGAACTACAATGAGCAGTTCTTC. Translated, it gives CASSQDTQSVNYNEQFF.

The V and J genes are TRBV28 and TRBJ1-6; weak D call: TRBD1 (6 bases). V was trimmed by 6 bases and J by 8 bases, leaving 14 bases between them. CDR3 length: 14 amino acids. CDR1 is MDHEN, CDR2 SYDVKM, per germline. CDR3 residues: CASSPGQGYSPLHF. In DNA, the CDR3 is TGTGCCAGCAGCCCCGGGCAGGGGTATTCACCCCTCCACTTT. The full variable domain, rest sourced from reference TRBV28 and TRBJ1-6, is DVKVTQSSRYLVKRTGEKVFLECVQDMDHENMFWYRQDPGLGLRLIYFSYDVKMKEKGDIPEGYSVSREKKERFSLILESASTNQTSMYLCASSPGQGYSPLHFGNGTRLTVT.

This clone is a singleton in its sample. In DNA form, the CDR3 reads TGTGCCAGCAGCTTAGTTAGCCCGAGACAGGGAGGGCAGTACTTC. Amino acid sequence: CASSLVSPRQGGQYF. The chain uses TRBV11-2 and TRBJ2-7, with D maybe TRBD1 (7 bases). The CDR3 runs 15 residues. Per germline, CDR1 SGHAT and CDR2 FQNNGV. The V and J ends lost 1 base and 9 bases respectively, with 19 bases between them.